A selection of T cell receptor beta chains follows, all from one sample in a study of blood T cell repertoires in COVID-19. Libraries were prepared by immunoSEQ multiplex PCR; TCRdb keeps only in-frame clonotypes and omits some of them. The sample gives some 300,000 clones, about 89% of which show up once; around a tenth is in the top ten. Sequencing input: PBMCs or T cells enriched from blood (not recorded which). The origin of the receptors is a woman in her forties who had recovered from COVID-19. Each CDR3 is given with its conserved first and last residue. D genes are given only for firm matches. Rows give clone size only sometimes, using once, few, many, or a class for an expanded clone.

>NA|TRBJ2-5|TRBD2|TRBV19
TGTGCCAGTAGTATAGGGACTAGCGGCCAAGAGACCCAGTACTTC
CASSIGTSGQETQYF
>NA|TRBJ2-7|NA|TRBV29-1
TGCAGCGTTGCGTACTCCGGGACTCGCTCCTACGAGCAGTACTTC
CSVAYSGTRSYEQYF
>NA|TRBJ1-1|NA|TRBV7-9
TGTGCCAGCAGCTTGCGGGCAATAGGTACTGAAGCTTTCTTT
CASSLRAIGTEAFF
>NA|TRBJ1-4|TRBD1|TRBV11-3
TGTGCCAGCACCAAGACAGGGGGGGAAAAACTGTTTTTT
CASTKTGGEKLFF
>NA|TRBJ1-1|NA|TRBV28
TGTGCCAGCAGTACTATCTACCTCGGGACACCGAACACTGAAGCTTTCTTT
CASSTIYLGTPNTEAFF
>NA|TRBJ2-1|NA|TRBV6-5
TGTGCCAGCAGGGACTGGAGCTCCTACAATGAGCAGTTCTTC
CASRDWSSYNEQFF
>NA|TRBJ2-1|NA|TRBV7-3
TGTGCCAGCAGCTTAACGGCGGGCACGGCTCCCCACGTGTTCTTC
CASSLTAGTAPHVFF
>NA|TRBJ1-6|NA|TRBV18
TGTGCCAGCTCACCAGAGTTGTCGGATTCACCCCTCCACTTT
CASSPELSDSPLHF
>once|TRBJ2-6|NA|TRBV7-8
TGTGCCAGCAAACACGGGTACTCTGGGGCCAACGTCCTGACTTTC
CASKHGYSGANVLTF
>NA|TRBJ2-7|NA|TRBV5-4
TGTGCCAGCAGTCAGGACAGTATCTACGAGCAGTACTTC
CASSQDSIYEQYF
>NA|TRBJ2-3|TRBD2|TRBV6-5
TGTGCCAGCAGTAACCCTGGACTAGCGGGATATACGCAGTATTTT
CASSNPGLAGYTQYF
>NA|TRBJ2-4|TRBD2|TRBV2
TGTGCCAGCAGTGAGCTCACTAGCGGGGGGCCGCGGAACATTCAGTACTTC
CASSELTSGGPRNIQYF
>NA|TRBJ1-6|NA|TRBV27
TGTGCCAGCAGTGCCGCCTTTGCTACAGGAAGCTCCTATAATTCACCCCTCCACTTT
CASSAAFATGSSYNSPLHF
>NA|TRBJ1-4|NA|TRBV25-1
TGTGCCAGCAGTGAAACCCGGGGGGCAACTAATGAAAAACTGTTTTTT
CASSETRGATNEKLFF
>NA|TRBJ1-4|TRBD1|TRBV27
TGTGCCAGCAGTCAACAGGGGGCGGGTTTTGATGAAAAACTGTTTTTT
CASSQQGAGFDEKLFF
>NA|TRBJ2-2|NA|TRBV28
TGTGCCAGCAGTACAGGGACAAGTAACACCGGGGAGCTGTTTTTT
CASSTGTSNTGELFF
>once|TRBJ2-7|TRBD1|TRBV7-6
TGTGCCAGCAGCACCCGACAGGGGAGCTACGAGCAGTACTTC
CASSTRQGSYEQYF
>NA|TRBJ2-1|TRBD2|TRBV11-2
TGTGCCAGCAGCTCAGGACTAGTGATCCGGGATGAGCAGTTCTTC
CASSSGLVIRDEQFF
>NA|TRBJ1-4|NA|TRBV5-1
TGCGCCAGCAGCTTGTCAGGGTACAGTGAAAAACTGTTTTTT
CASSLSGYSEKLFF
>NA|TRBJ2-1|TRBD1|TRBV19
TGTGCCAGTAGTATAGGAGGGGGACAGGCCCCTTGGAATGAGCAGTTCTTC
CASSIGGGQAPWNEQFF
>NA|TRBJ1-4|NA|TRBV11-2
TGTGCCAGCAGCCCCCTAAGGGGCAGCGCTAATGAAAAACTGTTTTTT
CASSPLRGSANEKLFF
>NA|TRBJ2-1|TRBD2|TRBV20-1
TGCAGTGCTAGTCTAGCGGGAGGCTACAATGAGCAGTTCTTC
CSASLAGGYNEQFF
>NA|TRBJ1-2|NA|TRBV28
TGTGCCAGCAGTTCCCAGGGCTGGAACTATGGCTACACCTTC
CASSSQGWNYGYTF
>NA|TRBJ1-4|TRBD1|TRBV7-9
TGTGCCAGCAGCGACAGGGATGCTAATGAAAAACTGTTTTTT
CASSDRDANEKLFF
>medium-sized|TRBJ1-1|TRBD1|TRBV19
TGTGCCAGTAGTACGACAGGGTTTACTGAAGCTTTCTTT
CASSTTGFTEAFF
>NA|TRBJ2-7|NA|TRBV6-2/TRBV6-3
TGTGCCAGCAGTTACCCTGGAGGGGTTCTTCCCTACGAGCAGTACTTC
CASSYPGGVLPYEQYF
>NA|TRBJ2-7|NA|TRBV5-8
TGTGCCAGCAGCTCAGGTTTCCCACTCGAGCAGTACTTC
CASSSGFPLEQYF
>NA|TRBJ2-5|NA|TRBV18
TGTGCCAGCTCACCATATCCCCACCAAGAGACCCAGTACTTC
CASSPYPHQETQYF
>NA|TRBJ2-5|TRBD1|TRBV5-1
TGCGCCAGCGGACAGGAACAAGAGACCCAGTACTTC
CASGQEQETQYF
>NA|TRBJ1-6|TRBD1|TRBV28
TGTGCCAGCAGTTCGGGACAGACTAATAATTCACCCCTCCACTTT
CASSSGQTNNSPLHF
>once|TRBJ1-6|NA|TRBV5-6
TGTGCCAGCAGCTTGTCTCATTCACCCCTCCACTTT
CASSLSHSPLHF
>NA|TRBJ1-1|TRBD1|TRBV30
TGTGCCTTCCTGGACAGGGGTTACACTGAAGCTTTCTTT
CAFLDRGYTEAFF
>NA|TRBJ2-5|TRBD2|TRBV25-1
TGTGCCAGTAATGACGGGGGGTTACGAGAGACCCAGTACTTC
CASNDGGLRETQYF
>NA|TRBJ2-7|NA|TRBV30
TGTGCCTGGAGTGGGAGTAGCGGAGCCTACGAGCAGTACTTC
CAWSGSSGAYEQYF
>NA|TRBJ1-1|NA|TRBV5-8
TGTGCCAGCAGCTTGGTCAGGGGCCAGGGGGCTTTCTTT
CASSLVRGQGAFF
>NA|TRBJ1-2|NA|TRBV27
TGTGCCAGCAGAGACAGTGACCGAAACTATGGCTACACCTTC
CASRDSDRNYGYTF
>NA|TRBJ2-5|TRBD2|TRBV7-2
TGTGCCAGCAGCGCACGGGAGGGAGAGACCCAGTACTTC
CASSAREGETQYF
>NA|TRBJ2-5|TRBD1|TRBV9
TGTGCCAGCAGCGGGACAGGGGCGGCCCAAGAGACCCAGTACTTC
CASSGTGAAQETQYF
>NA|TRBJ2-1|NA|TRBV28
TGTGCCAGCAGCCTCGGACTAAGCAGGTATGAGCAGTTCTTC
CASSLGLSRYEQFF
>NA|TRBJ2-7|NA|TRBV4-1
TGCGCCAGCAGCCGTCAATGGGACACGAACGAGCAGTACTTC
CASSRQWDTNEQYF
>NA|TRBJ2-1|TRBD2|TRBV7-2
TGTGCCAGCAGCATCGGACTAGCGGGGTACAATGAGCAGTTCTTC
CASSIGLAGYNEQFF
>once|TRBJ2-7|NA|TRBV6-5
TGTGCCAGCAGTTACTCGATCGGGGAGCAGTACTTC
CASSYSIGEQYF
>NA|TRBJ1-5|NA|TRBV5-8
TGTGCCAGCAGCAGGAGTCAGCCCCAGCATTTT
CASSRSQPQHF
>few|TRBJ2-6|TRBD2|TRBV7-6
TGTGCCAGCAGCCCCTACTCGCCACTAGCGGGAAGCCCTCCTGGGGCCAACGTCCTGACTTTC
CASSPYSPLAGSPPGANVLTF
>NA|TRBJ2-6|NA|TRBV5-1
TGCGCCAGCAGCACCAGGGGCCCGGTCTCTGGGGCCAACGTCCTGACTTTC
CASSTRGPVSGANVLTF
>NA|TRBJ2-1|TRBD2|TRBV28
TGTGCCAGCAGTCCCCCGACTAGCGGGAGGGCCTATGAGCAGTTCTTC
CASSPPTSGRAYEQFF
>NA|TRBJ2-7|TRBD2|TRBV5-1
TGCGCCAGCAGCTTTGGGGCGGGAGCCTCCGGGGAGCAGTACTTC
CASSFGAGASGEQYF
>NA|TRBJ2-7|NA|TRBV27
TGTGCCACCTCCGGGAAGGACTCCTACGAGCAGTACTTC
CATSGKDSYEQYF
>NA|TRBJ1-4|TRBD1|TRBV19
TGTGCCAGTAGTTTCCGGACAGGGGGCAATGAAAAACTGTTTTTT
CASSFRTGGNEKLFF
>NA|TRBJ2-5|TRBD1|TRBV6-5
TGTGCCAGCAGTTACGCCGGGACAGAAGAGACCCAGTACTTC
CASSYAGTEETQYF
>NA|TRBJ2-1|NA|TRBV9
TGTGCCAGCAGCGGTAGCGGTATCGGGGCTAGCGCCAATGTGAATGAGCAGTTCTTC
CASSGSGIGASANVNEQFF
>NA|TRBJ2-3|TRBD2|TRBV2
TGTGCCAGCAGTTACTCCGGGACTAGCGGCACAGATACGCAGTATTTT
CASSYSGTSGTDTQYF
>NA|TRBJ1-5|TRBD1|TRBV15
TGTGCCACCACCCCGAGGGGGGGACAGGGGGAAATTGGTAGTCAGCCCCAGCATTTT
CATTPRGGQGEIGSQPQHF
>NA|TRBJ1-1|TRBD1|TRBV7-3
TGTGCCAGCAGCTTAGGGACAGGGGGCGGGAACACTGAAGCTTTCTTT
CASSLGTGGGNTEAFF